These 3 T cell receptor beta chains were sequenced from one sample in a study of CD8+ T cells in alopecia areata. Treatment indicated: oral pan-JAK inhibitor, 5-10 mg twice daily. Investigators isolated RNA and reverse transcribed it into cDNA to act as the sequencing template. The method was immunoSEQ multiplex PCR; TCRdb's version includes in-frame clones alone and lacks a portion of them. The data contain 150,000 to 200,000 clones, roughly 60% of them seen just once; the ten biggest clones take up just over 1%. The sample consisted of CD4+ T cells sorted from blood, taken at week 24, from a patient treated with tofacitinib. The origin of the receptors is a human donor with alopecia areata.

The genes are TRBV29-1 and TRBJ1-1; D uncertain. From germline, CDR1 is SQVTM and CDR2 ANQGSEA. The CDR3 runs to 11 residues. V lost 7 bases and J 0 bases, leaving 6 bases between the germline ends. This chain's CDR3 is CSADLNTEAFF. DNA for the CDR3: TGCAGCGCCGACCTGAACACTGAAGCTTTCTTT.

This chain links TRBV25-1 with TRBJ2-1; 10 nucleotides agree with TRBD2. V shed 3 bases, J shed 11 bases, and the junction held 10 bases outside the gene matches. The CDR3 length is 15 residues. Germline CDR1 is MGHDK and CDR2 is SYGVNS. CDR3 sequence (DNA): TGTGCCAGCAGTGAGGGGGCTAGCGGGGGCAGAAAGCAGTTCTTC. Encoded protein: CASSEGASGGRKQFF. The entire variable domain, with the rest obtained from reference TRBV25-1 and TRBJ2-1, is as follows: EADIYQTPRYLVIGTGKKITLECSQTMGHDKMYWYQQDPGMELHLIHYSYGVNSTEKGDLSSESTVSRIRTEHFPLTLESARPSHTSQYLCASSEGASGGRKQFFGPGTRLTVL.

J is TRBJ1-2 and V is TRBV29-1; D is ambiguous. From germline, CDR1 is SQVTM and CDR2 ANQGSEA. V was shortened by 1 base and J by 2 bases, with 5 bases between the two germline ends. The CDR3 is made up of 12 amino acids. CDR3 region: CSVEAQNYGYTF. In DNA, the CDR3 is TGCAGCGTTGAAGCACAGAACTATGGCTACACCTTC.